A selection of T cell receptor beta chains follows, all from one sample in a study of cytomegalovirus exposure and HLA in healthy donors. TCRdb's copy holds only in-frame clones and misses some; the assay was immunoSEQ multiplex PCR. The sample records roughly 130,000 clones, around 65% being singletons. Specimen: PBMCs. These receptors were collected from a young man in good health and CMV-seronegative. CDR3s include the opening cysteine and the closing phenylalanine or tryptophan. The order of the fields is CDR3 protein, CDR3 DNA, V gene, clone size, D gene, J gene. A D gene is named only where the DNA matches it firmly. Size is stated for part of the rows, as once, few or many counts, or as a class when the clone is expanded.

CDR3 protein: CASCARGGAYEQYF; CDR3 DNA: TGTGCCAGTTGCGCACGGGGGGGCGCCTACGAGCAGTACTTC; V gene: TRBV19; clone size: NA; D gene: TRBD2; J gene: TRBJ2-7
CDR3 protein: CASSLDRAGNEQFF; CDR3 DNA: TGTGCCAGCAGCTTAGATCGCGCGGGCAATGAGCAGTTCTTC; V gene: TRBV11-2; clone size: NA; D gene: NA; J gene: TRBJ2-1
CDR3 protein: CASSFGTGVYEKLFF; CDR3 DNA: TGTGCCAGCAGTTTTGGGACAGGGGTTTACGAAAAACTGTTTTTT; V gene: TRBV6-5; clone size: NA; D gene: TRBD1; J gene: TRBJ1-4
CDR3 protein: CASSPGTSGDQETQYF; CDR3 DNA: TGTGCCAGCTCACCCGGCACTAGCGGAGACCAAGAGACCCAGTACTTC; V gene: TRBV18; clone size: NA; D gene: TRBD2; J gene: TRBJ2-5
CDR3 protein: CASSPSLGPTRDTQYF; CDR3 DNA: TGTGCCAGTAGTCCCTCCCTAGGCCCAACGAGGGATACGCAGTATTTT; V gene: TRBV19; clone size: few; D gene: NA; J gene: TRBJ2-3
CDR3 protein: CATSRVGRGQPQHF; CDR3 DNA: TGTGCCACCAGCAGAGTGGGTAGGGGTCAGCCCCAGCATTTT; V gene: TRBV15; clone size: NA; D gene: NA; J gene: TRBJ1-5
CDR3 protein: CASSTRQGSYYNEQFF; CDR3 DNA: TGTGCCAGTAGTACACGACAGGGGTCGTATTACAATGAGCAGTTCTTC; V gene: TRBV19; clone size: few; D gene: TRBD1; J gene: TRBJ2-1
CDR3 protein: CAWDSLNTEAFF; CDR3 DNA: TGTGCCTGGGACAGTCTGAACACTGAAGCTTTCTTT; V gene: TRBV30; clone size: once; D gene: NA; J gene: TRBJ1-1
CDR3 protein: CASSIRAGANVLTF; CDR3 DNA: TGTGCCAGTAGTATCAGGGCTGGGGCCAACGTCCTGACTTTC; V gene: TRBV19; clone size: NA; D gene: NA; J gene: TRBJ2-6
CDR3 protein: CASRMGVSYNEQFF; CDR3 DNA: TGTGCCAGCAGAATGGGCGTGTCCTACAATGAGCAGTTCTTC; V gene: TRBV6-5; clone size: NA; D gene: NA; J gene: TRBJ2-1
CDR3 protein: CASSNLRELFF; CDR3 DNA: TGTGCCAGTAGTAATCTAAGGGAGCTGTTTTTT; V gene: TRBV19; clone size: few; D gene: NA; J gene: TRBJ2-2
CDR3 protein: CASKGLATGELFF; CDR3 DNA: TGTGCCAGCAAGGGACTAGCGACCGGGGAGCTGTTTTTT; V gene: TRBV2; clone size: NA; D gene: TRBD2; J gene: TRBJ2-2
CDR3 protein: CASSQDSGQISSYEQYF; CDR3 DNA: TGTGCCAGCAGCCAAGATTCGGGACAGATCTCCTCCTACGAGCAGTACTTC; V gene: TRBV4-2; clone size: once; D gene: TRBD1; J gene: TRBJ2-7
CDR3 protein: CASSPPGGALGEQYF; CDR3 DNA: TGTGCCAGCAGCCCGCCGGGGGGGGCGTTAGGCGAGCAGTACTTC; V gene: TRBV7-9; clone size: NA; D gene: TRBD2; J gene: TRBJ2-7
CDR3 protein: CASSLGGTYGYTF; CDR3 DNA: TGTGCCAGCAGCTTGGGCGGGACCTATGGCTACACCTTC; V gene: TRBV5-4; clone size: few; D gene: NA; J gene: TRBJ1-2
CDR3 protein: CASSKGIRSYEQYF; CDR3 DNA: TGTGCCAGTAGTAAGGGGATTCGGTCCTACGAGCAGTACTTC; V gene: TRBV19; clone size: few; D gene: NA; J gene: TRBJ2-7
CDR3 protein: CASSGHGGESYNEQFF; CDR3 DNA: TGTGCCAGCAGTGGCCACGGGGGGGAGTCCTACAATGAGCAGTTCTTC; V gene: TRBV6-6; clone size: NA; D gene: TRBD2; J gene: TRBJ2-1
CDR3 protein: CASSSGGLVGQPQHF; CDR3 DNA: TGTGCCAGCAGCTCGGGGGGGCTTGTCGGCCAGCCCCAGCATTTT; V gene: TRBV5-8; clone size: once; D gene: NA; J gene: TRBJ1-5
CDR3 protein: CSVVGGMNTEAFF; CDR3 DNA: TGCAGCGTTGTAGGGGGCATGAACACTGAAGCTTTCTTT; V gene: TRBV29-1; clone size: NA; D gene: TRBD1; J gene: TRBJ1-1